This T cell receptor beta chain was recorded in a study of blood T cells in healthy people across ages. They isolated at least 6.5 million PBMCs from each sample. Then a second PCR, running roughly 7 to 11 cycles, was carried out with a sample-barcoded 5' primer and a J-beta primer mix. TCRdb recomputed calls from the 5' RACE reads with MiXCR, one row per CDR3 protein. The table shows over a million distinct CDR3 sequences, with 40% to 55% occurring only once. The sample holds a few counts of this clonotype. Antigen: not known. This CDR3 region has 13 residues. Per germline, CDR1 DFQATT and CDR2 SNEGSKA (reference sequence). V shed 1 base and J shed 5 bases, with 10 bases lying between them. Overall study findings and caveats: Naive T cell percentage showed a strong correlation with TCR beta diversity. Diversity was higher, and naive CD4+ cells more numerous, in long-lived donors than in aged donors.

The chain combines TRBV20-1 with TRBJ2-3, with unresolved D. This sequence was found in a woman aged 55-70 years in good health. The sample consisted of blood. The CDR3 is CSARAPLGDTQYF. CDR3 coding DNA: TGCAGTGCTAGAGCTCCATTGGGAGATACGCAGTATTTT.